A single sample is the source of the 7 T cell receptor beta chains below, sequenced in a study of metastatic and nonmetastatic thyroid tumors. TCRdb re-analyzed the PCR reads using MiXCR. The data show around 21,000 clones, about 35% seen once. Thyroid surgery was performed in patients who had received no treatment beforehand. Input material: tumor tissue. The receptors derive from a female donor with papillary thyroid cancer or a benign thyroid nodule (not recorded which). Some clones in this sample may be carry-over from other donors' samples.

The V call is TRBV11-3, the J call TRBJ2-7; D is perhaps TRBD2 (6 bases). Germline CDR1 and CDR2: SGHNT and YENEEA. This CDR3 is built from 16 residues. Trimming left V 10 bases short and J 3 bases short, with 25 bases between. DNA for the CDR3: TGTGCCACAAAGCCAAACGGAGTAGCGGAAGACTACGAGCAGTACTTC. This translates into CATKPNGVAEDYEQYF. The entire variable domain, with the rest obtained from reference TRBV11-3 and TRBJ2-7, is as follows: EAGVVQSPRYKIIEKKQPVAFWCNPISGHNTLYWYLQNLGQGPELLIRYENEEAVDDSQLPKDRFSAERLKGVDSTLKIQPAELGDSAVYLCATKPNGVAEDYEQYFGPGTRLTVT.

J is TRBJ2-7 and V is TRBV7-2; 8 bases agree with TRBD2. The V and J ends lost 3 bases and 4 bases, in that order; junction bases with no gene match: 5. The CDR3 has 14 residues. Germline V gene sequence: CDR1 SGHTA, CDR2 FQGNSA. Here the CDR3 reads CASSLSGSGYEQYF. The CDR3, as DNA: TGTGCCAGCAGCTTGAGCGGGAGTGGGTACGAGCAGTACTTC.

This chain uses TRBV5-1 with TRBJ2-2; D possibly uses TRBD1 or TRBD2 (7 bases each). This CDR3 has 15 amino acids. V gave up 3 bases and J gave up 8 bases, with 17 bases separating them. Germline CDR1 and CDR2: SGHRS and YFSETQ. The CDR3 bases are TGCGCCAGCAGCTACGGACAGGAGGGACTAGGGGAGCTGTTTTTT. It codes for CASSYGQEGLGELFF. Full variable domain (missing parts from reference TRBV5-1 and TRBJ2-2): KAGVTQTPRYLIKTRGQQVTLSCSPISGHRSVSWYQQTPGQGLQFLFEYFSETQRNKGNFPGRFSGRQFSNSRSEMNVSTLELGDSALYLCASSYGQEGLGELFFGEGSRLTVL.

In its sample, this clone was seen a few times. J is TRBJ1-1 and V is TRBV6-1; tentatively, D is TRBD1 (6 bases). The germline V gene encodes CDR1 MNHNS and CDR2 SASEGT. The CDR3 is 16 amino acids. V lost 0 bases and J 1 base, leaving 12 bases between the germline ends. DNA for the CDR3: TGTGCCAGCAGTGAAGCGGGCAGGGGCTGGAACACTGAAGCTTTCTTT. This codes for CASSEAGRGWNTEAFF.

This clone has a handful of counts. The chain carries TRBV6-1 and TRBJ1-6; D not certain. Germline V CDR1 and CDR2: MNHNS, SASEGT. The CDR3 is 11 amino acids. The germline V and J ends were trimmed by 1 base and 11 bases, with 3 bases remaining between them. CDR3 coding DNA: TGTGCCAGCAGTGAAGGTCCACCCCTCCACTTT. Amino acids: CASSEGPPLHF.

This clone is hyperexpanded by share. V usage is TRBV19 and J usage is TRBJ1-6; D not certain. Germline values: CDR1 LNHDA, CDR2 SQIVND (reference sequence). Trimming stripped 4 bases from V and 7 bases from J, with 11 bases between. There are 14 residues in the CDR3. This CDR3 is CASSRQTPNSPLHF. In nucleotides, the CDR3 is TGTGCCAGTAGTAGGCAGACGCCCAATTCACCCCTCCACTTT.

The V and J genes are TRBV5-1 and TRBJ2-1, with TRBD1 identical over 11 bases. Per the germline V gene, CDR1 is SGHRS and CDR2 is YFSETQ. The CDR3 sequence is 14 residues long. V was pared by 5 bases and J by 5 bases, with 3 bases of the junction left unmatched. The CDR3 is CASSSGQGDNEQFF. As DNA, the CDR3 is TGCGCCAGCAGTTCGGGACAGGGGGACAATGAGCAGTTCTTC.